This T cell receptor (beta chain) originates from a study of blood T cells in healthy people across ages. Findings and caveats of the study: Researchers deemed the diversity estimates from one million T cells underestimates. With naive T cell percentage, TCR beta diversity showed a strong correlation.

A second 7 to 11 cycle PCR used barcoded and J-beta primers. Per-sample output comprised a minimum of 2.5 million paired-end reads containing CDR3. MiXCR, applied by TCRdb to the 5' RACE reads, yields one record per CDR3 protein. Found here are about 1.5 million distinct CDR3 sequences, around 42% of them singletons; the top ten hold 7.9%. On this clonotype: Its target is unknown.

This clonotype was sampled from a woman in her late teens or twenties in good health. Material: blood.

Here the CDR3 DNA reads TGCGCCAGCCCGGGAACCCAGTACTTC. Translated: CASPGTQYF. The rearrangement joins TRBV4-1 to TRBJ2-5, with D maybe TRBD2 (5 bases). Trimming cost V 8 bases and J 8 bases, with 6 bases left between them. CDR3 size: 9 residues. Germline lookup yields CDR1 MGHRA and CDR2 YSYEKL.